Presented here are 5 T cell receptor beta chains from one specimen sequenced in a study of T-cell reconstitution after alpha-beta-depleted transplantation in children. Unique molecular identifiers were incorporated when the TCRbeta library was constructed. TCRdb ran MiXCR on the PCR reads and lists one entry per CDR3 protein. The table includes about 980,000 distinct CDR3 sequences, about 26% detected once. The sequenced sample was PBMCs, mostly from graft donor cells, obtained 360 days after TCRalphabeta/CD19-depleted stem cell transplant. The receptors originated from a boy younger than two who had a stem cell transplant for SCID, so the T cells may come from the graft donor.

This clonotype showed up just a few times. The rearrangement joins TRBV20-1 to TRBJ2-7; D not resolved. The germline CDR1 and CDR2 sequences are DFQATT and SNEGSKA (reference sequence). V shed 6 bases and J shed 3 bases, with 15 bases lying between them. CDR3 size: 13 residues. The CDR3 reads CSAYEAPYYEQYF. CDR3 sequence (DNA): TGCAGTGCATATGAAGCCCCCTACTACGAGCAGTACTTC.

V is TRBV11-2 and J is TRBJ1-1; maybe TRBD1 (5 bases). The CDR3 has 16 amino acids. Germline CDR1 is SGHAT and CDR2 is FQNNGV. V was pared by 1 base and J by 0 bases, with 12 bases between. In DNA, the CDR3 is TGTGCCAGCAGCTTAGGTAGGGGCACTTTGAACACTGAAGCTTTCTTT. As protein: CASSLGRGTLNTEAFF.

This clonotype was observed a few times. The chain recombines TRBV5-1 with TRBJ2-7; D is uncertain. The CDR3 runs 16 residues. Between the trimmed V and J ends, which lost 1 base and 3 bases, there was a span of 17 bases. Germline V CDR1 and CDR2: SGHRS, YFSETQ. For the CDR3, the DNA is TGCGCCAGCAGCTTGTCCCTCACCCGTCCAGACTACGAGCAGTACTTC. Translation gives CASSLSLTRPDYEQYF.

This clonotype turned up a few times. The gene calls are TRBV10-3 and TRBJ2-3, with D perhaps given as TRBD1 or TRBD2 (5 bases each). This CDR3 has 15 amino acids. Germline CDR1 ENHRY, CDR2 SYGVKD. Trimming shortened V by 6 bases and J by 0 bases, and 13 bases separated the two germline ends. CDR3 sequence: CAISQLRDSTDTQYF. The CDR3 DNA follows: TGTGCCATCAGCCAACTCCGGGACAGCACAGATACGCAGTATTTT.

The sample holds a few counts of this clonotype. V and J are TRBV20-1 and TRBJ1-1; D unresolved. Trimming shortened V by 8 bases and J by 0 bases, and 13 bases separated the two germline ends. CDR1 is DFQATT, CDR2 SNEGSKA, per germline (reference sequence). This CDR3 contains 13 residues. The CDR3 region is CSPRLPVNTEAFF. The DNA of the CDR3 is TGCAGTCCACGCCTTCCGGTGAACACTGAAGCTTTCTTT.